Listed here is a single T cell receptor beta chain. This clonotype was detected a few times. It has no known antigen specificity. A read error may account for a junction end that differs from germline. CDR1 and CDR2 are read off the germline V gene (reference sequence) as LNHDA and SQIVND. Including the terminal cysteine and phenylalanine, the CDR3 comprises 14 residues. The kept DNA is CDR3 alone, 42 bases in frame from the first base. This entry is derived from a study of T cells after yellow fever vaccination (dated by TCRdb to between 2018 and 2020). Broadly, across the study: The SMART-Seq v4 Ultra Low Input RNA kit was used to prepare libraries from fractions with low cell numbers. Bulk TCR alpha and beta repertoires were sequenced longitudinally to track T-cell clones before and after primary and booster YFV17D yellow fever vaccination. Two healthy male donors made up the cohort, one aged 18 to 30 years and the other aged 30 to 39 years. Blood samples were taken at several timepoints before and after primary and secondary immunization, and bulk PBMC replicates and cell subsets were isolated. The full study reports these points: Only a couple of donors were included in the study, so the extent to which the findings can be generalized is limited. A small fraction of clonotypes showed up in both the CD4 and CD8 compartments, probably as a result of convergent recombination. The secondary T-cell response was weaker than the primary response but faster, peaking on day 5 instead of day 15. After the booster, most clones that had expanded after primary vaccination were detected again (approximately 95% of CD4 and roughly nine tenths of CD8), suggesting broad maintenance of memory. Computational filtering was required because FACS-sorted repertoires could contain abundant contaminating clonotypes from the bulk population.

TCR cDNA was synthesized by 5'RACE template switching, through which a universal primer site and unique molecular identifiers were introduced. Priming of cDNA synthesis was performed from both the TCR alpha and TCR beta constant segments. Libraries were amplified in two PCR steps, with sample barcodes and sequencing adapters added in the second step. Sequencing of libraries was done on Illumina HiSeq 2500 (2x100 bp) or NovaSeq (2x150 bp). Per the original workflow: MIGEC handled demultiplexing of reads and collapsing into UMI consensus sequences, while MiXCR performed V(D)J alignment. Using edgeR on replicate PBMC samples, clonotypes were called vaccine-responding if FDR was below 0.01 and the log2 fold change was above 5 up to day 15. Each bulk clonotype received a CD4 or CD8 identity based on whether the sequenced CD4 or CD8 repertoire contained that clonotype at higher abundance. TCRdb took the public reads, trimmed them with fastp at Q25, ran MiXCR for clone calling and kept in-frame beta chains. Rows with a matching CDR3 protein are joined into one entry that keeps the most common DNA and genes. The V and J calls come from TCRdb's annotation, not from the publication. This sample has hundreds of thousands of distinct CDR3 sequences in its table, and 21% of those were observed once. Clones ranked in the top ten supply approximately 16% of the sample.

The intended sense of this specimen's treatment or condition label: live attenuated yellow fever vaccine strain. Two biological replicates of bulk PBMCs were collected at each blood-draw timepoint. PBMCs were isolated from peripheral blood using a standard Ficoll-Paque protocol. TriZol was used to extract RNA from bulk PBMCs, from CD4 and CD8 fractions, and from dextramer-positive and dextramer-negative fractions. The chain couples TRBV19 to TRBJ2-1; 15 central bases correspond to TRBD2. Sequencing used PBMCs, obtained 20 to 25 days after the first yellow fever vaccination. The TCR comes from a young man who received the YFV17D yellow fever vaccine. The DNA reads as follows: TGTGCCAGTAGGGGATCGGGACTAGCGGGGGGTAAACTCTTC. Its translation is CASRGSGLAGGKLF.